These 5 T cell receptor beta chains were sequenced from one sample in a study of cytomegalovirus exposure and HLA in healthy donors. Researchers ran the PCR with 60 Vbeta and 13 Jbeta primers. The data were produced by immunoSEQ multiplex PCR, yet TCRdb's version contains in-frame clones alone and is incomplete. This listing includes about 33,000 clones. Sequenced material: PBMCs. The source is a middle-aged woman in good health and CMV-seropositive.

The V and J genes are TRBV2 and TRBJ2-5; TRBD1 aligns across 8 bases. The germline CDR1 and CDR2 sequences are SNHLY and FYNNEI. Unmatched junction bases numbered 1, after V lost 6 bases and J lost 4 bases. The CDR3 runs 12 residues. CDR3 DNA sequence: TGTGCCAGCAGAGACAGGGGAGAGACCCAGTACTTC. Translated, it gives CASRDRGETQYF.

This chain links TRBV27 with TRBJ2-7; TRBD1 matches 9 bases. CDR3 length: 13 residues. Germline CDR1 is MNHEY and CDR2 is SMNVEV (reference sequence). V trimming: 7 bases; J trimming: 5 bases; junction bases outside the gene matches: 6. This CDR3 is CASKNRGQNEQYF. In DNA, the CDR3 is TGTGCCAGCAAAAACAGGGGGCAAAACGAGCAGTACTTC.

CDR3 residues: CSVGKGASNTGELFF. The CDR3 DNA reads as TGCAGCGTTGGCAAGGGGGCGTCGAACACCGGGGAGCTGTTTTTT. The chain has TRBV29-1 and TRBJ2-2; TRBD1 matches at 7 bases. CDR1 and CDR2 (germline): SQVTM, ANQGSEA. Trimming at V came to 4 bases and at J to 0 bases, leaving 5 bases not matched to a gene. The CDR3 is made up of 15 amino acids.

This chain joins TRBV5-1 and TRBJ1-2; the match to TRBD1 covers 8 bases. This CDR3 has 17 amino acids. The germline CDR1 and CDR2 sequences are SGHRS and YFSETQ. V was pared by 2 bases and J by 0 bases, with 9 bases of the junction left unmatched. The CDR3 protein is CASSFTGGNSANYGYTF. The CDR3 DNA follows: TGCGCCAGCAGCTTTACAGGGGGAAACTCTGCTAACTATGGCTACACCTTC.

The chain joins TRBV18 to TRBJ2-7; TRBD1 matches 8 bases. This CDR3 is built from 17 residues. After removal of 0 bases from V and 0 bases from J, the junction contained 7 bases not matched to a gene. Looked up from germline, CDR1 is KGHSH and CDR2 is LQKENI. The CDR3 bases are TGTGCCAGCTCACCACCGAGACAGGGGCTTATCTCCTACGAGCAGTACTTC. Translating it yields CASSPPRQGLISYEQYF.